The TCR beta chain under discussion was sequenced for a study of blood T cell repertoires in COVID-19. The wider study: Samples representing acute and convalescent COVID-19 were sourced from the United States, Italy and Spain. T cells, B-cell-depleted T cells, or PBMCs supplied cDNA or gDNA.

As processed by the authors: Reference gene primer amplification yielded estimated nucleated cell counts. Sequenced by immunoSEQ multiplex PCR; TCRdb stores in-frame clones only, minus some. V and J calls and clone size follow that table, whereas D and trimming were derived from the DNA. The sample records over 250,000 clones, about 88% being singletons. Germline loops: CDR1 SGHTA, CDR2 FQGNSA. This CDR3 is built from 16 residues. The junction had 7 bases not matched to a gene; V was cut back by 1 base and J by 2 bases. V gene TRBV7-2 combines with J gene TRBJ2-5, with 7 bases matching TRBD1. This receptor was taken from a woman between 55 and 75 years old with acute or convalescent COVID-19. Specimen: peripheral blood. CDR3 region: CASSLEVQGPQETQYF. The CDR3 nucleotides are TGTGCCAGCAGCTTAGAAGTACAGGGGCCGCAAGAGACCCAGTACTTC.